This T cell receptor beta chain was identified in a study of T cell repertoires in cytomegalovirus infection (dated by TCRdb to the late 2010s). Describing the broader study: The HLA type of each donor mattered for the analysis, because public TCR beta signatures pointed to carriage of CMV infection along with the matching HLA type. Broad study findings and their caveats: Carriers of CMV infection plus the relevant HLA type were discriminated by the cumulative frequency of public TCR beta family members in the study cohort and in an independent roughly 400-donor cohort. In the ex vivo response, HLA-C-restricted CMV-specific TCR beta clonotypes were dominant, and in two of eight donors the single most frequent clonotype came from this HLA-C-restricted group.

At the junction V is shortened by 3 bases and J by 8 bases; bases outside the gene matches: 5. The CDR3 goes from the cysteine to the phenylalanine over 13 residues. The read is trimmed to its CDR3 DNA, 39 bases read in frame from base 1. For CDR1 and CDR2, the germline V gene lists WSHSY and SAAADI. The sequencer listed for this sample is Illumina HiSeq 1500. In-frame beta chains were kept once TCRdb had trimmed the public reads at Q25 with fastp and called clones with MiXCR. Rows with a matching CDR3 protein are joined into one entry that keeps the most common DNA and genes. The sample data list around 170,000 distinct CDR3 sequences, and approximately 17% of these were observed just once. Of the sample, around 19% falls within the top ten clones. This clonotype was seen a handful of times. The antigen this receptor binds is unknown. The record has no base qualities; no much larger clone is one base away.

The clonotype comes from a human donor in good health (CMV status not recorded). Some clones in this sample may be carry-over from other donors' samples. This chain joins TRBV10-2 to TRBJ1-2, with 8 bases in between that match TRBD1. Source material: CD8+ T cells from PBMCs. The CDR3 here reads CASSEGRGLGYTF. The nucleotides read TGCGCCAGCAGTGAAGGCAGGGGGCTCGGCTACACCTTC.